This T cell receptor (beta chain) came from a study of shared clonotypes between healthy human individuals. Genomic DNA belonging to each subset was distributed in equal measure over several immunoSEQ plates. Approximately 30,000 T cell genomes (roughly 0.2 ug DNA) went into each sorted-subset replicate. Profiled with immunoSEQ multiplex PCR; TCRdb holds only in-frame clones, not every one. The sample contains about 1.5 million clones, roughly 96% of which appear only once. This CDR3 has 15 residues. CDR1 is SQVTM, CDR2 ANQGSEA, per germline. V lost 3 bases and J lost 6; bases outside the gene matches: 13.

The rearrangement links TRBV29-1 to TRBJ2-7, with 8 positions matching TRBD2. Sequenced input: naive CD4+ T cells sorted from blood. Noted subset: CD45RA+ positively selected. This sequence was found in a man younger than 45 in good health. The CDR3 reads CSVDGGAGVAPEQYF. In DNA, the CDR3 is TGCAGCGTTGACGGGGGGGCGGGAGTAGCCCCCGAGCAGTACTTC.